One and the same sample provided the 8 T cell receptor beta chains below, sequenced in a study of OX40 agonist ivuxolimab in advanced cancers. The table came from immunoSEQ multiplex PCR; TCRdb's copy has only in-frame clones and leaves some out. Of some 72,000 clones in the sample, 92% were seen once. Specimen: CD4+ or CD8+ T cells sorted from blood, collected in a trial of the OX40 agonist ivuxolimab. All receptors come from an adult with an advanced solid tumor such as melanoma, head and neck, liver or kidney cancer.

The V call is TRBV6-6, the J call TRBJ2-7; the match to TRBD2 covers 7 bases. V was pared by 6 bases and J by 0 bases, with 8 bases of the junction left unmatched. The CDR3 covers 15 residues. Germline V gene data show CDR1 as MNHNY and CDR2 as SVGAGI (reference sequence). Here the CDR3 reads CASRREGLSSYEQYF. The CDR3, as DNA: TGTGCCAGCAGGAGGGAGGGACTTAGCTCCTACGAGCAGTACTTC.

The chain employs TRBV11-1 and TRBJ2-1; D gene ambiguous. CDR1 and CDR2 (germline): SGHAT, FQDESV (reference sequence). The CDR3 length is 13 residues. Trimming stripped 2 bases from V and 10 bases from J, with 12 bases between. The CDR3 DNA reads as TGTGCCAGCAGCTTACAACTCGGCTCCGAGCAGTTCTTC. Amino acids: CASSLQLGSEQFF. The full variable domain, rest sourced from reference TRBV11-1 and TRBJ2-1, is EAEVAQSPRYKITEKSQAVAFWCDPISGHATLYWYRQILGQGPELLVQFQDESVVDDSQLPKDRFSAERLKGVDSTLKIQPAELGDSAMYLCASSLQLGSEQFFGPGTRLTVL.

The chain couples TRBV4-3 to TRBJ1-2; no clear D gene. This CDR3 spans 15 amino acids. The V end lost 0 bases, the J end lost 7 bases, and 15 bases lay between the germline ends. CDR1 and CDR2 from the germline V gene are LGHNA and YSLEER. The CDR3 here is CASSQDSNSRGGYTF. DNA of the CDR3: TGCGCCAGCAGCCAAGATTCGAACAGCCGGGGTGGCTACACCTTC.

The chain has TRBV6-1 and TRBJ2-7, with 13 positions matching TRBD2. The germline gives CDR1 MNHNS, CDR2 SASEGT. The CDR3 has 17 amino acids. Germline trimming cut 3 bases from V and 0 bases from J; bases unmatched to any gene: 5. The CDR3 here is CASSDSGLAGSSYEQYF. CDR3 coding DNA: TGTGCCAGCAGTGATTCGGGACTAGCGGGATCCTCCTACGAGCAGTACTTC.

The gene calls are TRBV28 and TRBJ1-2; 7 nucleotides line up with TRBD1. The V and J ends lost 10 bases and 3 bases, in that order; junction bases with no gene match: 8. CDR1 is MDHEN, CDR2 SYDVKM, per germline. The CDR3 is 13 amino acids. This CDR3 is CATFDRADYGYTF. CDR3 DNA sequence: TGTGCCACCTTCGACAGGGCAGACTATGGCTACACCTTC.

The chain carries TRBV4-2 and TRBJ2-7; TRBD2 matches at 12 bases. The CDR3 length is 16 residues. Germline V gene data show CDR1 as LGHNA and CDR2 as YNFKEQ. V shed 2 bases, J shed 4 bases, and the junction held 6 bases outside the gene matches. CDR3 sequence: CASSQKLAGGHYEQYF. CDR3 nucleotides: TGTGCCAGCAGCCAAAAACTAGCGGGAGGACATTACGAGCAGTACTTC.

The J gene is TRBJ2-2, the V gene TRBV30; the D gene is possibly TRBD2 (5 bases). V shed 7 bases and J shed 5 bases, with 17 bases lying between them. The CDR3 covers 14 residues. The V gene's germline CDR1 is GTSNPN and CDR2 SVGIG (reference sequence). The CDR3 sequence is CAYPGTGGTGELFF. In DNA, the CDR3 is TGTGCCTACCCGGGAACGGGCGGGACCGGGGAGCTGTTTTTT.

V and J are TRBV5-1 and TRBJ2-7; 9 bases fit TRBD1. Looked up from germline, CDR1 is SGHRS and CDR2 is YFSETQ. This CDR3 has 14 amino acids. V dropped 4 bases and J dropped 5; count of bases not matched to a gene: 7. CDR3 sequence (DNA): TGCGCCAGCAGCCGATGGGACAGGGTGGACGAGCAGTACTTC. It is translated as CASSRWDRVDEQYF. The full variable domain, rest sourced from reference TRBV5-1 and TRBJ2-7, is KAGVTQTPRYLIKTRGQQVTLSCSPISGHRSVSWYQQTPGQGLQFLFEYFSETQRNKGNFPGRFSGRQFSNSRSEMNVSTLELGDSALYLCASSRWDRVDEQYFGPGTRLTVT.